This TCR beta chain was found in a study of blood T cell repertoires in COVID-19. For the study at large: Sites in the United States, Italy and Spain provided acute and convalescent COVID-19 samples. From T cells, B-cell-depleted T cells, or PBMCs came the material, which was cDNA or gDNA.

The authors' processing: Amplification of reference gene primers was used by the study to estimate nucleated cell counts. The method was immunoSEQ multiplex PCR; TCRdb's version includes in-frame clones alone and lacks a portion of them. Clone size and V and J calls were adopted from that table, with D and trimming inferred from the DNA. The data show 75,000 to 80,000 clones, more than 80% seen once. V gave up 3 bases and J gave up 4 bases, with 19 bases separating them. The CDR3 is 16 amino acids. The germline V gene encodes CDR1 SGDLS and CDR2 YYNGEE. The chain employs TRBV9 and TRBJ1-2; the D gene is possibly TRBD1 (5 bases). The sequenced material came from peripheral blood. The receptor comes from a woman aged 60-70 years with acute or convalescent COVID-19. CDR3 coding DNA: TGTGCCAGCAGCGAGAGCTGGGAGGCAGGGACCTATGGCTACACCTTC. Amino acid sequence: CASSESWEAGTYGYTF.